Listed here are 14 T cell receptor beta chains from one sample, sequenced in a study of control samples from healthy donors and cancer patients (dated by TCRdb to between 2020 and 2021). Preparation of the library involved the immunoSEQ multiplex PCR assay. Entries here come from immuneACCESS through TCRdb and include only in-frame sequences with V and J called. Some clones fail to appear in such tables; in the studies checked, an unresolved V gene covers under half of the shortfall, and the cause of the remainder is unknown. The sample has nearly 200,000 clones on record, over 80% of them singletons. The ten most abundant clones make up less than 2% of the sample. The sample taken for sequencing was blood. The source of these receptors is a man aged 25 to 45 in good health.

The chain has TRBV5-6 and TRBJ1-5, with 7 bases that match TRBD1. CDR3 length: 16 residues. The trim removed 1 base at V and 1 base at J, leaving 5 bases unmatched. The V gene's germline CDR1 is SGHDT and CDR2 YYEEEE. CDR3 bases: TGTGCCAGCAGCTTGTTTACAGGGGAAAGCAATCAGCCCCAGCATTTT. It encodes CASSLFTGESNQPQHF.

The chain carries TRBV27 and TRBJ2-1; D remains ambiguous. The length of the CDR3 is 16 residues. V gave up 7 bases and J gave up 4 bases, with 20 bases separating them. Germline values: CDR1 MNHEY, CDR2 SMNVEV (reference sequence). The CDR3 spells CASIGPSRRWYNEQFF. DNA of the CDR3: TGTGCCAGCATAGGCCCCTCCCGAAGGTGGTACAATGAGCAGTTCTTC.

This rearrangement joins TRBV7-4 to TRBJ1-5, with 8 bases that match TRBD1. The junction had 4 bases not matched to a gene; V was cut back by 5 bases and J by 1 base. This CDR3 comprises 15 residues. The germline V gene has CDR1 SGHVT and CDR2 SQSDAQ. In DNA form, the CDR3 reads TGTGCCAGCAGCCTTCGGACAGGGAGCAATCAGCCCCAGCATTTT. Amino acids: CASSLRTGSNQPQHF.

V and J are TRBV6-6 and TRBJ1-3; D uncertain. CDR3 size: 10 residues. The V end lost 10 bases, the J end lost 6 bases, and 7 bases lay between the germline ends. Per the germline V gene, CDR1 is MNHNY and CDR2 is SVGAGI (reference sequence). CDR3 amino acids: CATYENTIYF. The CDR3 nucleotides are TGTGCCACCTACGAAAACACCATATATTTT.

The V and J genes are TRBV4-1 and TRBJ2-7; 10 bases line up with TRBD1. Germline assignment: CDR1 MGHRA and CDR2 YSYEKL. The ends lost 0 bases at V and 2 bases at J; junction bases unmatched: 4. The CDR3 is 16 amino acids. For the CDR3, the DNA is TGCGCCAGCAGCCAAGACTTCGGGACAGGGGCCTACGAGCAGTACTTC. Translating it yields CASSQDFGTGAYEQYF.

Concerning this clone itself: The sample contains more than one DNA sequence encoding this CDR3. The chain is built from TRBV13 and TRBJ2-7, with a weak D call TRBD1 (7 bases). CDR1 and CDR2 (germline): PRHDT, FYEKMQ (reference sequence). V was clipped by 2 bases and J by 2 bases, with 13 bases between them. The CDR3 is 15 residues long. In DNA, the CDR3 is TGTGCCAGCAGCTTACAGGGGGGCCCTGCCTACGAGCAGTACTTC. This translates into CASSLQGGPAYEQYF.

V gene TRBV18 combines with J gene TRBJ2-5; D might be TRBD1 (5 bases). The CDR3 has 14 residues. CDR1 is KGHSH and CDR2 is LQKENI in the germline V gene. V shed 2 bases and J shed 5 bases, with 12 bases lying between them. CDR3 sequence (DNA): TGTGCCAGCTCACCAGGCGCAGGGCGGGAGACCCAGTACTTC. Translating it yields CASSPGAGRETQYF.

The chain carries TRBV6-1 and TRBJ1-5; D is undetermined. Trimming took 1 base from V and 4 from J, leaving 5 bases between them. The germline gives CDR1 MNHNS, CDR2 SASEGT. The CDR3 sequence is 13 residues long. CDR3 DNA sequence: TGTGCCAGCAGTGAAGGGGTTAATCAGCCCCAGCATTTT. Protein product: CASSEGVNQPQHF.

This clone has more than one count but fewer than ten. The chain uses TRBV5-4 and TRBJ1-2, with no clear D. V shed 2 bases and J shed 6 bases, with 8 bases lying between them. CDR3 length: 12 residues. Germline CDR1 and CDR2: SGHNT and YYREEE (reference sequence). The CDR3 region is CASSLQNNGYTF. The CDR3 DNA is TGTGCCAGCAGCTTACAGAACAATGGCTACACCTTC.

The CDR3 nucleotides read TGTGCCTGGAGCGACACAGGGGGCTATGGCTACACCTTC. It specifies CAWSDTGGYGYTF. This rearrangement joins TRBV30 to TRBJ1-2, with 8 bases that match TRBD1. In germline, CDR1 is GTSNPN, CDR2 SVGIG (reference sequence). Losses at the gene ends were 3 bases for V and 4 bases for J; bases not matched to a gene: 4. This CDR3 region has 13 residues.

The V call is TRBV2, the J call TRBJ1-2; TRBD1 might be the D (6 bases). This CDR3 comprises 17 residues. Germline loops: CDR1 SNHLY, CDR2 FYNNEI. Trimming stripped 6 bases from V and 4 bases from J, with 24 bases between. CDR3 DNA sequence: TGTGCCAGCAGCTACTCCCCGGGACACCAGAACCTCTATGGCTACACCTTC. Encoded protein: CASSYSPGHQNLYGYTF.

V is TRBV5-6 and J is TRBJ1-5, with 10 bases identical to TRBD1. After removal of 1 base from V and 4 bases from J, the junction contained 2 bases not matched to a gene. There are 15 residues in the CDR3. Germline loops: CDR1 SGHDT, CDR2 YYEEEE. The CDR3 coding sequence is TGTGCCAGCAGCTTGTGGGACAGGGGAAATCAGCCCCAGCATTTT. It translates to CASSLWDRGNQPQHF. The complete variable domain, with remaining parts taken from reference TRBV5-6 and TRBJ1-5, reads DAGVTQSPTHLIKTRGQQVTLRCSPKSGHDTVSWYQQALGQGPQFIFQYYEEEERQRGNFPDRFSGHQFPNYSSELNVNALLLGDSALYLCASSLWDRGNQPQHFGDGTRLSIL.

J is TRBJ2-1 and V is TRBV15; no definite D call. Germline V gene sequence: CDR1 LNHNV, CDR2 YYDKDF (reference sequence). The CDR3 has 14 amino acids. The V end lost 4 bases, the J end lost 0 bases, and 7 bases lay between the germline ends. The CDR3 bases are TGTGCCACCAGCACAGGTAGCTCCTACAATGAGCAGTTCTTC. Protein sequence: CATSTGSSYNEQFF.

As DNA, the CDR3 is TGTGCCAGCAGGCTACAGGGAGACGGGGTTCTCACTGAAGCTTTCTTT. Encoded protein: CASRLQGDGVLTEAFF. The rearrangement uses TRBV14 and TRBJ1-1, with a tentative D call TRBD1 (6 bases). Germline loops: CDR1 SGHDN, CDR2 FVKESK. V gave up 6 bases and J gave up 4 bases, with 21 bases separating them. The CDR3 contains 16 residues.